The 14 T cell receptor beta chains in this list originate from one sample, sequenced in a study of neurological immune-mediated disorders (dated by TCRdb to the late 2010s). Libraries were constructed by 5' RACE. The reads were generated on an Illumina HiSeq 2500. The public reads were quality trimmed at Q25 with fastp and then assembled into clones with MiXCR by TCRdb, keeping productive beta chains. Every CDR3 protein is listed once, alongside the most common genes and DNA of its rows. In this sample the table shows some 55,000 distinct CDR3 sequences, 7% to 10% of which occur a single time. Together, the top ten hold 1.5% to 2% of the sample. This sample's time point label indicates: longitudinal time-point 3. The sequenced sample consisted of PBMCs. The receptors here all came from a woman in her 40s in good health.

This clonotype has a handful of counts. J is TRBJ2-7 and V is TRBV24-1; TRBD2 matches 7 bases. The CDR3 totals 15 residues. CDR1 KGHDR and CDR2 SFDVKD come from the germline V gene. V was pared by 6 bases and J by 6 bases, with 13 bases of the junction left unmatched. This CDR3 is CATSSGDGLGCEQYF. CDR3 in DNA: TGTGCCACCAGTAGTGGGGACGGACTAGGCTGCGAGCAGTACTTC.

This clonotype was recorded many times. V gene TRBV20-1 combines with J gene TRBJ1-3; unclear D gene. This CDR3 spans 13 amino acids. The V gene lost 1 base and the J gene lost 2 bases, with 6 bases spanning the gap. Germline assignment: CDR1 DFQATT and CDR2 SNEGSKA (reference sequence). The CDR3 reads CSARGHPGNTIYF. For the CDR3, the DNA is TGCAGTGCTAGAGGACATCCTGGAAACACCATATATTTT.

The table lists this clonotype with many counts. V usage is TRBV10-2 and J usage is TRBJ2-1; D uncertain. The V gene's germline CDR1 is WSHSY and CDR2 SAAADI. The V end was cut by 6 bases, the J end by 3 bases, with 12 bases between. The CDR3 loop spans 14 amino acids. CDR3 nucleotide sequence: TGCGCCAGCAGCCTTAGTGGGCGCTACAATGAGCAGTTCTTC. As protein: CASSLSGRYNEQFF.

Concerning this clonotype: The germline gene is not matched at one end of the junction; a read error may be the cause. This chain's CDR3 is CANSLNLVLMNTEAFF. The CDR3 DNA follows: TGTGCCAACAGCCTGAACCTTGTTCTTATGAACACTGAAGCTTTCTTT. This rearrangement joins TRBV4-2 to TRBJ1-1, with D uncertain. This CDR3 region has 16 residues. CDR1 and CDR2 (germline): LGHNA, YNFKEQ.

This clonotype was detected once. The rearrangement uses TRBV2 and TRBJ2-5; unclear D gene. The CDR3 has 13 amino acids. V was clipped by 6 bases and J by 5 bases, with 13 bases between them. CDR1 and CDR2 (germline): SNHLY, FYNNEI. The chain's CDR3 is CASRGLPRETQYF. In DNA, the CDR3 is TGTGCCAGCAGGGGCTTGCCCAGGGAGACCCAGTACTTC.

This clonotype occurred many times. The chain employs TRBV7-7 and TRBJ2-3; no clear D. Trimming removed 3 bases at V and 2 bases at J, with 6 bases between. The length of the CDR3 is 13 residues. Germline values: CDR1 SSHAT, CDR2 FNYEAQ (reference sequence). CDR3 sequence: CASSFDSTDTQYF. For the CDR3, the DNA is TGTGCCAGCAGCTTTGATTCCACAGATACGCAGTATTTT.

The sample holds a few counts of this clonotype. The chain links TRBV7-6 to TRBJ2-5; D is undetermined. The CDR3 spans 15 residues. The V gene lost 0 bases and the J gene lost 4 bases, with 12 bases spanning the gap. Germline V gene data show CDR1 as SGHVS and CDR2 as FNYEAQ. The CDR3 region is CASSLAQTPGETQYF. The DNA for the CDR3 is TGTGCCAGCAGCTTAGCGCAGACCCCTGGAGAGACCCAGTACTTC.

This clonotype was recorded at least ten times. The chain is built from TRBV6-1 and TRBJ1-1; 9 positions agree with TRBD1. Germline loops: CDR1 MNHNS, CDR2 SASEGT. Trimming took 5 bases from V and 5 from J; bases not matched to a gene: 9. The CDR3 is 15 amino acids. The CDR3 spells CASSLQGARKTEAFF. The DNA of the CDR3 is TGTGCCAGCAGTCTACAGGGGGCTAGGAAAACTGAAGCTTTCTTT.

This clonotype was recorded many times. The gene calls are TRBV29-1 and TRBJ1-1; tentative D call: TRBD1 (6 bases). The germline V gene has CDR1 SQVTM and CDR2 ANQGSEA. The CDR3 totals 13 residues. With 6 bases removed from V and 5 bases from J, the gap between germline ends came to 16 bases. The CDR3: CSVRGGRRTEAFF. The CDR3 DNA sequence: TGCAGCGTCAGAGGGGGTAGGCGAACTGAAGCTTTCTTT.

This clonotype was counted at least ten times. The chain is built from TRBV6-2 or TRBV6-3 and TRBJ2-7; perhaps TRBD1 as D (5 bases). The V gene's germline CDR1 is MNHEY and CDR2 SVGEGT. V shed 7 bases and J shed 3 bases, with 16 bases lying between them. The CDR3 is 14 amino acids. CDR3 DNA: TGTGCCAGCATCAATCGCGGACAAGACTACGAGCAGTACTTC. Translation gives CASINRGQDYEQYF.

This clonotype was seen many times. The chain couples TRBV15 to TRBJ2-6, with D possibly TRBD1 on 5 matching bases. CDR1 is LNHNV, CDR2 YYDKDF, per germline (reference sequence). This CDR3 comprises 17 residues. V lost 2 bases to trimming and J lost 0 bases, with 11 bases between them. The DNA for the CDR3 is TGTGCCACCAGCAGACAGGGTCCCGGCTCTGGGGCCAACGTCCTGACTTTC. Encoded protein: CATSRQGPGSGANVLTF. The entire variable domain, with the rest obtained from reference TRBV15 and TRBJ2-6, is as follows: DAMVIQNPRYQVTQFGKPVTLSCSQTLNHNVMYWYQQKSSQAPKLLFHYYDKDFNNEADTPDNFQSRRPNTSFCFLDIRSPGLGDTAMYLCATSRQGPGSGANVLTFGAGSRLTVL.

This clonotype came up many times. The chain has TRBV24-1 and TRBJ2-5, with TRBD2 matching 12 bases. The germline V gene encodes CDR1 KGHDR and CDR2 SFDVKD. CDR3 length: 17 residues. Trimming at V came to 6 bases and at J to 4 bases, leaving 11 bases not matched to a gene. DNA for the CDR3: TGTGCCACCAGTACTTCCCCGGGACTAGCGGGTCCAGAGACCCAGTACTTC. Protein sequence: CATSTSPGLAGPETQYF.

The table lists this clonotype with many counts. This chain joins TRBV15 and TRBJ2-7; D possibly corresponds to TRBD1 (5 bases). The germline V gene encodes CDR1 LNHNV and CDR2 YYDKDF (reference sequence). There are 15 residues in the CDR3. The ends were cut back, 0 bases at V and 6 bases at J, with 15 bases in the middle. As DNA, the CDR3 is TGTGCCACCAGCAGAGACATCTTAACAGGCATCGAGCAGTACTTC. Its translation: CATSRDILTGIEQYF.

In its sample, this clonotype was seen many times. The CDR3 nucleotides are TGTGCCATCGCCGGGGCTGACATAGGCCGGTTCGAGCAGTACTTC. Translating it yields CAIAGADIGRFEQYF. This chain connects TRBV10-3 to TRBJ2-7, with D perhaps being TRBD1 or TRBD2 (5 bases each). The V end lost 8 bases, the J end lost 6 bases, and 23 bases lay between the germline ends. The CDR3 runs to 15 residues. The germline V gene encodes CDR1 ENHRY and CDR2 SYGVKD.